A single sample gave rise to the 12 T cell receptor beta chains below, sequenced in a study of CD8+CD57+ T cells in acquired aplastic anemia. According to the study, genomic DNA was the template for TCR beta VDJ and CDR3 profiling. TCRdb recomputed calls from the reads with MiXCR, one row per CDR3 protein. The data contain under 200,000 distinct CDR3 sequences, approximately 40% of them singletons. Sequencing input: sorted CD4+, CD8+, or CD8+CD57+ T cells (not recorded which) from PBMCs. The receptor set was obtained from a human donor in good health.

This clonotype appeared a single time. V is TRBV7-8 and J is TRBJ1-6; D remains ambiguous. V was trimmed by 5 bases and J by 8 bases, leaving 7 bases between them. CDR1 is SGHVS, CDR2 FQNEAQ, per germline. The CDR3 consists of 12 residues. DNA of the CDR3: TGTGCCAGCAGCCGGGTCGATTCACCCCTCCACTTT. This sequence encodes CASSRVDSPLHF.

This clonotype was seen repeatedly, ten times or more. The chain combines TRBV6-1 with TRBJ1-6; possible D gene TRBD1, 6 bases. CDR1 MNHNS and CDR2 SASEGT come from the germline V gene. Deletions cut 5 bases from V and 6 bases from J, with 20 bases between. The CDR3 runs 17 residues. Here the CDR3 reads CASSQTVPGTSNSPLHF. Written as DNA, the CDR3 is TGTGCCAGCAGTCAAACCGTCCCCGGGACATCTAATTCACCCCTCCACTTT.

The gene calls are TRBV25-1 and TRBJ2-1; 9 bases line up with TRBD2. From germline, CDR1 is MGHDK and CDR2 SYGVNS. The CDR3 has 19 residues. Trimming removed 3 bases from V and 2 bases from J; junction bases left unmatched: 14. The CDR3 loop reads CASSDHSPRLAETYNEQFF. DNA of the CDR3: TGTGCCAGCAGTGATCACAGCCCAAGACTAGCGGAGACCTACAATGAGCAGTTCTTC.

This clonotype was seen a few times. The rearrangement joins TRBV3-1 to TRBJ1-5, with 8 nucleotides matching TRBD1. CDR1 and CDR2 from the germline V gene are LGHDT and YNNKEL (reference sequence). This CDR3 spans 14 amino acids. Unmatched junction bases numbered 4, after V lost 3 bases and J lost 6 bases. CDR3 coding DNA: TGTGCCAGCAGCCATCAGGGGGCGCGTCAGCCCCAGCATTTT. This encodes CASSHQGARQPQHF.

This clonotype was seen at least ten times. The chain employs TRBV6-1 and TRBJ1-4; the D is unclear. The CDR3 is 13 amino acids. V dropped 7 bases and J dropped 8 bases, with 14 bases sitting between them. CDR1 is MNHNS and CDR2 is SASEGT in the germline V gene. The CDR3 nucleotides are TGTGCCAGCACCAACGCCTTGAGGGAAAAACTGTTTTTT. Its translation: CASTNALREKLFF.

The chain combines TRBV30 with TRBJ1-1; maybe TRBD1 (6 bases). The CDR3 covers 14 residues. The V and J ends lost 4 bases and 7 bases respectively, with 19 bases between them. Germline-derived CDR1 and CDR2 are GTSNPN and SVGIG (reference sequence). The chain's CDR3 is CAWTVGVGAVEAFF. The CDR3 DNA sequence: TGTGCCTGGACTGTGGGTGTGGGGGCGGTTGAAGCTTTCTTT.

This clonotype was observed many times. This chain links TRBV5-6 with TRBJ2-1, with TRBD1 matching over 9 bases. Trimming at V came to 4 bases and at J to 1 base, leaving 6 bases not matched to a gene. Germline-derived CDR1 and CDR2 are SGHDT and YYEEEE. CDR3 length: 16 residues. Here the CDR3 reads CASSGTGTGSYNEQFF. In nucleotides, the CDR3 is TGTGCCAGCAGCGGAACCGGGACAGGGTCCTACAATGAGCAGTTCTTC.

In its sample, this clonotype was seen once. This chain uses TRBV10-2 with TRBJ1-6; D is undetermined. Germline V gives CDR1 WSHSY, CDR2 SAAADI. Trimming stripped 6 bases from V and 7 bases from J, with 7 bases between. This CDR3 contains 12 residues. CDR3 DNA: TGCGCCAGCAGAGTGTGGAATTCACCCCTCCACTTT. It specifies CASRVWNSPLHF.

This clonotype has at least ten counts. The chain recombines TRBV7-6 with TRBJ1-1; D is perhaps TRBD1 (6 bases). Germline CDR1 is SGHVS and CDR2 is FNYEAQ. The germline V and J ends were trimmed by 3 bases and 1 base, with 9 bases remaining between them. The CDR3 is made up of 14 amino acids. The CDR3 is CASSLETGNTEAFF. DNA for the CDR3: TGTGCCAGCAGCTTGGAGACAGGGAACACTGAAGCTTTCTTT. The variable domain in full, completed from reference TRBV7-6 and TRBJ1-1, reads GAGVSQSPRYKVTKRGQDVALRCDPISGHVSLYWYRQALGQGPEFLTYFNYEAQQDKSGLPNDRFSAERPEGSISTLTIQRTEQRDSAMYRCASSLETGNTEAFFGQGTRLTVV.

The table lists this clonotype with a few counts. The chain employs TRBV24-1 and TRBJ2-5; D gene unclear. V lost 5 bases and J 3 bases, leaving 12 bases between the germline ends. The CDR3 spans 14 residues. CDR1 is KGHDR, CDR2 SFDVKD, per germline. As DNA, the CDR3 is TGTGCCACCAGTGCGGTTGGCAGTGAAGAGACCCAGTACTTC. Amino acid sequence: CATSAVGSEETQYF.

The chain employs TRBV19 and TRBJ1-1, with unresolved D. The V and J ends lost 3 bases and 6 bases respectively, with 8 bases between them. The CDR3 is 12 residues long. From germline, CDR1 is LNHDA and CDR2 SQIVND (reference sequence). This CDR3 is CASSIGGSEAFF. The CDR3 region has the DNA TGTGCCAGTAGTATTGGAGGGTCTGAAGCTTTCTTT.

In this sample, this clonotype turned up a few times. The CDR3 DNA reads as TGTGCCAGTAGTAAAGGAGGCGAAGTGAATGAGCAGTTCTTC. Protein: CASSKGGEVNEQFF. The V gene is TRBV19, the J gene TRBJ2-1; a possible D gene is TRBD2 (5 bases). Per germline, CDR1 LNHDA and CDR2 SQIVND (reference sequence). This CDR3 spans 14 amino acids. V lost 4 bases, J lost 7 bases, and 14 bases lay in between.